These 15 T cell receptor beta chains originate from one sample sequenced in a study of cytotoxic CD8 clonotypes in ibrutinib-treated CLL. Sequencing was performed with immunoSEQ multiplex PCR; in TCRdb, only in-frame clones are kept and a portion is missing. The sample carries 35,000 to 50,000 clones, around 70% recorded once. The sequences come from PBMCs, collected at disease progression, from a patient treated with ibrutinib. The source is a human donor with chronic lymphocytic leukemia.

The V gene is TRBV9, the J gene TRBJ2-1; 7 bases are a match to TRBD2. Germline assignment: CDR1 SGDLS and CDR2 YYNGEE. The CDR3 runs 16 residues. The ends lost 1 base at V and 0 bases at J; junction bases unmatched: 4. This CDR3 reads CASSVRTRSSYNEQFF. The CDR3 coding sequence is TGTGCCAGCAGCGTAAGGACTAGAAGCTCCTACAATGAGCAGTTCTTC.

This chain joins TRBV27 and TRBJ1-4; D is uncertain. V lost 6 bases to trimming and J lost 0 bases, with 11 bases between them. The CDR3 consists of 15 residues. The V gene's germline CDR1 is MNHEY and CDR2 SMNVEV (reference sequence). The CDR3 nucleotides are TGTGCCAGCAGCTCCATAGTTGCAACTAATGAAAAACTGTTTTTT. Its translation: CASSSIVATNEKLFF.

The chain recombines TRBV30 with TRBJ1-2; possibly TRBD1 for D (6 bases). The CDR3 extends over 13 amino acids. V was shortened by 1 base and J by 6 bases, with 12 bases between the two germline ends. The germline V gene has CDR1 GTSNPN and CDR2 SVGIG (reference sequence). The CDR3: CAWSATGGDGYTF. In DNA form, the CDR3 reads TGTGCCTGGAGTGCGACAGGAGGGGATGGCTACACCTTC.

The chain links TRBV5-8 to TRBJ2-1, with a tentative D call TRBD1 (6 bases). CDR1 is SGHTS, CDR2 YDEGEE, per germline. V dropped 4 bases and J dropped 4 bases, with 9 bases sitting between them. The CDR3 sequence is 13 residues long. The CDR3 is CASSPTGYNEQFF. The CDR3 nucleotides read TGTGCCAGCAGCCCTACAGGGTACAATGAGCAGTTCTTC.

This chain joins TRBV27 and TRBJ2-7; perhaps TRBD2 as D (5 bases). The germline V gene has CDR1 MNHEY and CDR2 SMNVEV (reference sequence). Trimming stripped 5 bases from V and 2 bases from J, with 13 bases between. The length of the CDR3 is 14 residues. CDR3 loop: CASSPLDLTYEQYF. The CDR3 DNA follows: TGTGCCAGCAGTCCTTTGGACTTGACCTACGAGCAGTACTTC.

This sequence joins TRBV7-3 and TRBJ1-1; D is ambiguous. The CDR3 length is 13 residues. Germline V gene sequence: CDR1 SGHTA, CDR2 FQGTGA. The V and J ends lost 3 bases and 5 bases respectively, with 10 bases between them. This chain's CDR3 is CASSFYVETEAFF. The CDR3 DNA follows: TGTGCCAGCAGCTTCTATGTGGAGACTGAAGCTTTCTTT.

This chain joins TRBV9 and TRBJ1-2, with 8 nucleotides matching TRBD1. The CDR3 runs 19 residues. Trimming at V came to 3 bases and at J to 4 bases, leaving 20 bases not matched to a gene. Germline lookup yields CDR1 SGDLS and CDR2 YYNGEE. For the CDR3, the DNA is TGTGCCAGCAGCGGACTTGGGGGGCAGGGGGCTACCCCCAGCTATGGCTACACCTTC. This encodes CASSGLGGQGATPSYGYTF.

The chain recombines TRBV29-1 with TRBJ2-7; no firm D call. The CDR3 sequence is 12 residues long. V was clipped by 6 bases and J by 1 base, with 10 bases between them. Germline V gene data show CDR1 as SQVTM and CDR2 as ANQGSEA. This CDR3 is CSVAAASYEQYF. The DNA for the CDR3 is TGCAGCGTGGCGGCGGCGTCCTACGAGCAGTACTTC.

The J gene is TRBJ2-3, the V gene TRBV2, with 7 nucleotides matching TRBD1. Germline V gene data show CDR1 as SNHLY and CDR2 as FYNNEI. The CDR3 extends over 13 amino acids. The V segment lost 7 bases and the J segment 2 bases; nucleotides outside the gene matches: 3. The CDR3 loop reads CASKGQPTDTQYF. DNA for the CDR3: TGTGCCAGCAAGGGACAGCCCACAGATACGCAGTATTTT.

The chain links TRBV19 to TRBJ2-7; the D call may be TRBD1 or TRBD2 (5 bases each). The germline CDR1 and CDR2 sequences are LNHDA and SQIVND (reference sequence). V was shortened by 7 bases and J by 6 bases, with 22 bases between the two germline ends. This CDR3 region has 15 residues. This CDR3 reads CASKAGGSRGGEQYF. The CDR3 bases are TGTGCCAGTAAGGCCGGTGGCTCTCGGGGCGGCGAGCAGTACTTC.

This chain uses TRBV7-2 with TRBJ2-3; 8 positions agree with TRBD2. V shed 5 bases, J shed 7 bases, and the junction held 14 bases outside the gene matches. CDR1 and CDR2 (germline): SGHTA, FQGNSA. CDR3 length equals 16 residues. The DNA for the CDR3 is TGTGCCAGCAGCCTGGGGACGGGACTAGTGCTTCATACGCAGTATTTT. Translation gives CASSLGTGLVLHTQYF.

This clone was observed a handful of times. CDR3 DNA sequence: TGTGCCAGCACCCGGGCCGACAGGGAGGGGACCAGCACAGATACGCAGTATTTT. Translation gives CASTRADREGTSTDTQYF. V gene TRBV25-1 combines with J gene TRBJ2-3; D possibly matches TRBD1 or TRBD2 (7 bases each). CDR1 MGHDK and CDR2 SYGVNS come from the germline V gene. The CDR3 is 18 residues long. Trimming cost V 7 bases and J 0 bases, with 23 bases left between them.

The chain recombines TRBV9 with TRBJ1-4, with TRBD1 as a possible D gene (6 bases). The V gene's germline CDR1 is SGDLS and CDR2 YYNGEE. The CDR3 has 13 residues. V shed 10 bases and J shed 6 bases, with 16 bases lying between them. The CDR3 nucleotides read TGTGCCGCCAACAGGGAAGATGATGAAAAACTGTTTTTT. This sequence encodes CAANREDDEKLFF.

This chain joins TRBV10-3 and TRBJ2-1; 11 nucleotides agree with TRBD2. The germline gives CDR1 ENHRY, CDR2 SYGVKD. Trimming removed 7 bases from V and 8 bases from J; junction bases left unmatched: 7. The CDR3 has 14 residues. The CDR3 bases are TGTGCCATCACCCAGACTAGCGGGACCGATGAGCAGTTCTTC. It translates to CAITQTSGTDEQFF.

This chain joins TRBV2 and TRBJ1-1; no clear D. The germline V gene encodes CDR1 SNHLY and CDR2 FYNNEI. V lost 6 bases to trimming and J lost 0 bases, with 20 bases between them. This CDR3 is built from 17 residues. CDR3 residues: CASRSSRHLPLNTEAFF. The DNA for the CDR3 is TGTGCCAGCAGGAGTAGCAGGCACCTTCCCTTGAACACTGAAGCTTTCTTT.